The sequence of this T cell receptor (beta chain) was determined in a study of a mutant IDH1 vaccine in newly diagnosed glioma. For the study at large: Sex distribution of treated patients was approximately 60% male and about 40% female; mean age was about 40 years.

Time point reported: baseline, week 1 (first vaccination visit). Treatment defined: pre-vaccination baseline after standard-of-care therapy. Newly diagnosed WHO grade 3 or 4 IDH1-mutant, ATRX-lost astrocytomas were identified in the donors. Assay: immunoSEQ multiplex PCR; the TCRdb copy retains only in-frame clones and omits some. This sample yields some 38,000 clones, of which around 90% are seen a single time; over 15% belongs to the top ten. The V gene end was trimmed by 5 bases and the J gene end by 1 base; junction bases not matched to a gene: 6. CDR1 is SEHNR and CDR2 is FQNEAQ in the germline V gene (reference sequence). This CDR3 has 16 residues. General observations from the study: Evidence of vaccine-induced immune responses was documented in about 93% of patients.

A remark on this clone: Antigen: not known.

The rearrangement joins TRBV7-9 to TRBJ2-2; 8 bases match TRBD2. The specimen was PBMCs, collected from a glioma patient treated with radiotherapy, temozolomide or both. The source is a man between 18 and 35 years old with glioma. The CDR3 spells CASSPRLAGNTGELFF. The CDR3, as DNA: TGTGCCAGCAGCCCCCGGCTAGCGGGGAACACCGGGGAGCTGTTTTTT.